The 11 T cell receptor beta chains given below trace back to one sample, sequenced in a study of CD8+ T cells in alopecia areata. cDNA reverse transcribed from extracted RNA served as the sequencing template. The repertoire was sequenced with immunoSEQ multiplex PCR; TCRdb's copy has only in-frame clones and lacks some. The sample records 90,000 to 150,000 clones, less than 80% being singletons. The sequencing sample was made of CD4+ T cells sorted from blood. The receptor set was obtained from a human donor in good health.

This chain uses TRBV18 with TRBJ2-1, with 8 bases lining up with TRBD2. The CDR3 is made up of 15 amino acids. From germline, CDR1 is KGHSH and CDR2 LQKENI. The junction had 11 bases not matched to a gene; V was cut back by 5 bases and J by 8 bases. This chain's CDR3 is CASSYVRGGLYEQFF. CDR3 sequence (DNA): TGTGCCAGCTCATACGTCCGGGGGGGCCTATATGAGCAGTTCTTC. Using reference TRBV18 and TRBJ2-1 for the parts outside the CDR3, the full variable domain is NAGVMQNPRHLVRRRGQEARLRCSPMKGHSHVYWYRQLPEEGLKFMVYLQKENIIDESGMPKERFSAEFPKEGPSILRIQQVVRGDSAAYFCASSYVRGGLYEQFFGPGTRLTVL.

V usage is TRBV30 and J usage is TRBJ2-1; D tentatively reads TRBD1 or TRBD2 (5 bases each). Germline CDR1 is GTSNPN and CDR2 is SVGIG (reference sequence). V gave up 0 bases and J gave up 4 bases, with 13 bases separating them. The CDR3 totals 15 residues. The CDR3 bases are TGTGCCTGGAGTGTAAGTCGGGGACCATACAATGAGCAGTTCTTC. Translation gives CAWSVSRGPYNEQFF.

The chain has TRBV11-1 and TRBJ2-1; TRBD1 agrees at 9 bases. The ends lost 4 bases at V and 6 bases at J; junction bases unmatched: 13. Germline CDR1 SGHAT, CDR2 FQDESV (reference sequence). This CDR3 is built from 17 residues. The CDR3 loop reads CASSSRGGQGFSNEQFF. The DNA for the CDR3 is TGTGCCAGCAGCTCCCGAGGAGGACAGGGGTTTTCCAATGAGCAGTTCTTC.

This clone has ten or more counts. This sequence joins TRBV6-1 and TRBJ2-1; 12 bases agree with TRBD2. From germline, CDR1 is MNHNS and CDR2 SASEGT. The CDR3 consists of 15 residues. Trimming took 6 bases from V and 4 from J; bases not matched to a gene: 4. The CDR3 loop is CASRQTSGGYNEQFF. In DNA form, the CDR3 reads TGTGCCAGCAGGCAGACTAGCGGGGGATACAATGAGCAGTTCTTC.

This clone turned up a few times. The CDR3 bases are TGTGCCAGCAGTCCGCGGTTGAGTAACACTGAAGCTTTCTTT. Residues: CASSPRLSNTEAFF. The V and J genes are TRBV27 and TRBJ1-1; unclear D gene. V lost 5 bases, J lost 2 bases, and 12 bases lay in between. Germline loops: CDR1 MNHEY, CDR2 SMNVEV (reference sequence). CDR3 size: 14 residues.

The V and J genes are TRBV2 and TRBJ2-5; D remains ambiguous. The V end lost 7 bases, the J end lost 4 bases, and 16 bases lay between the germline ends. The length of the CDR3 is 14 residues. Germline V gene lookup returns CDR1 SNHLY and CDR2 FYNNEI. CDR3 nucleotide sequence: TGTGCCAGCACCCAAGGGCTAGTGGGAGAGACCCAGTACTTC. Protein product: CASTQGLVGETQYF.

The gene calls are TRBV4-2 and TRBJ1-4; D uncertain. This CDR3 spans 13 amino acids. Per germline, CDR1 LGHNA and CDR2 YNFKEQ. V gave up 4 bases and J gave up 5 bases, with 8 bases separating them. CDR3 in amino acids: CASSPSANEKLFF. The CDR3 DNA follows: TGTGCCAGCAGCCCGAGCGCAAATGAAAAACTGTTTTTT.

CDR3 in DNA: TGTGCCAGCAGCTTCGACAATCAGCCCCAGCATTTT. Protein sequence: CASSFDNQPQHF. The chain carries TRBV2 and TRBJ1-5; D is unresolved. The CDR3 consists of 12 residues. Germline-derived CDR1 and CDR2 are SNHLY and FYNNEI. V lost 6 bases and J 3 bases, leaving 6 bases between the germline ends.

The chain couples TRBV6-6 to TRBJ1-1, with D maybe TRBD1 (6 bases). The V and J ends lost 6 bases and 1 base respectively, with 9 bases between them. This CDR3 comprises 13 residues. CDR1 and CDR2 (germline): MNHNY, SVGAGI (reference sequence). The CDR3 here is CASRTRGNTEAFF. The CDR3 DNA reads TGTGCCAGCAGGACCAGGGGGAACACTGAAGCTTTCTTT.

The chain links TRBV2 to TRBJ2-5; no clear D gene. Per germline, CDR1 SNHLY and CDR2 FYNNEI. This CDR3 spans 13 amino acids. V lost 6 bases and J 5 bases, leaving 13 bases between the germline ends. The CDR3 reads CASRGFYMETQYF. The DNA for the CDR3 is TGTGCCAGCAGGGGATTCTACATGGAGACCCAGTACTTC. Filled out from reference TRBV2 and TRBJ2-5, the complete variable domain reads EPEVTQTPSHQVTQMGQEVILRCVPISNHLYFYWYRQILGQKVEFLVSFYNNEISEKSEIFDDQFSVERPDGSNFTLKIRSTKLEDSAMYFCASRGFYMETQYFGPGTRLLVL.

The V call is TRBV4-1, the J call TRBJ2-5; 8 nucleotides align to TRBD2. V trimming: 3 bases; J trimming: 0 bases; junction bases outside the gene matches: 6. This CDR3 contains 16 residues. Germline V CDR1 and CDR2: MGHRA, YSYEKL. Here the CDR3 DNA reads TGCGCCAGCAGCCATGGCGGCGGGGGGTACCAAGAGACCCAGTACTTC. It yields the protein CASSHGGGGYQETQYF.